A single sample is the source of the 5 T cell receptor beta chains below, sequenced in a study of cytomegalovirus exposure and HLA in healthy donors. The data were produced by immunoSEQ multiplex PCR, yet TCRdb's version contains in-frame clones alone and is incomplete. Of 200,000 to 250,000 clones detected, over 70% appear once; the ten largest clones hold around an eighth. Source material: PBMCs. These receptors all come from a woman in her thirties in good health and CMV-seropositive.

Written as DNA, the CDR3 is TGCGCCAGCAGCCCCAGTAGGACAGCAAGCTACGAGCAGTACTTC. It translates to CASSPSRTASYEQYF. The chain couples TRBV4-3 to TRBJ2-7, with a tentative D call TRBD1 (6 bases). This CDR3 is 15 amino acids long. V lost 4 bases to trimming and J lost 3 bases, with 16 bases between them. CDR1 and CDR2 (germline): LGHNA, YSLEER.

The chain combines TRBV6-5 with TRBJ1-5; D gene uncertain. V was pared by 5 bases and J by 1 base, with 9 bases between. The CDR3 is made up of 14 amino acids. Per germline, CDR1 MNHEY and CDR2 SVGAGI. For the CDR3, the DNA is TGTGCCAGCAGTCCTTATGGAAGCAATCAGCCCCAGCATTTT. Translating gives CASSPYGSNQPQHF.

The chain combines TRBV29-1 with TRBJ2-3; TRBD1 matches at 11 bases. V gave up 5 bases and J gave up 3 bases; unmatched junction bases: 10. Germline assignment: CDR1 SQVTM and CDR2 ANQGSEA. The CDR3 totals 16 residues. This chain's CDR3 is CSVFPDRGRRTDTQYF. The DNA of the CDR3 is TGCAGCGTTTTCCCGGACAGGGGGCGTAGGACAGATACGCAGTATTTT.

J is TRBJ1-3 and V is TRBV4-1; TRBD1 is a possible D gene (5 bases). The V and J ends lost 4 bases and 0 bases respectively, with 13 bases between them. CDR3 length: 16 residues. CDR1 is MGHRA, CDR2 YSYEKL, per germline. The CDR3 region is CASSRPGGASGNTIYF. CDR3 bases: TGCGCCAGCAGCCGACCCGGGGGAGCCTCTGGAAACACCATATATTTT.

This chain uses TRBV6-5 with TRBJ1-5; D not certain. V lost 0 bases and J 5 bases, leaving 5 bases between the germline ends. This CDR3 comprises 13 residues. CDR1 and CDR2 from the germline V gene are MNHEY and SVGAGI. This chain's CDR3 is CASSYSWDQPQHF. The CDR3 nucleotides are TGTGCCAGCAGTTACTCGTGGGATCAGCCCCAGCATTTT.